The 14 T cell receptor beta chains listed next were all sequenced from one sample in a study of blood T cell repertoires in COVID-19. Sequencing used immunoSEQ multiplex PCR; TCRdb keeps in-frame clones, though not all of them. The repertoire includes over 300,000 clones, approximately 90% of them detected once, and about 9.5% sits in the top ten. Sample: PBMCs or T cells enriched from blood (not recorded which). Receptors originate from a woman in her forties who had recovered from COVID-19.

The genes are TRBV23-1 and TRBJ1-1; a weak D match, TRBD1 (6 bases). TRBV23-1 is an open reading frame whose function is uncertain. The CDR3 spans 16 residues. V lost 7 bases, J lost 4 bases, and 22 bases lay in between. CDR3 region: CASKKGGERSGTEAFF. The CDR3 DNA is TGCGCCAGCAAAAAGGGGGGGGAACGAAGTGGCACTGAAGCTTTCTTT.

This clone was seen only once. The genes are TRBV6-5 and TRBJ2-3, with a possible D match to TRBD2 (6 bases). CDR3 size: 15 residues. Trimming took 0 bases from V and 4 from J, leaving 11 bases between them. Germline values: CDR1 MNHEY, CDR2 SVGAGI. The CDR3 region is CASSYSPWGADTQYF. The DNA of the CDR3 is TGTGCCAGCAGTTACTCCCCCTGGGGGGCAGATACGCAGTATTTT.

This chain joins TRBV19 and TRBJ1-2, with D maybe TRBD1 (5 bases). This CDR3 region has 15 residues. CDR1 is LNHDA, CDR2 SQIVND, per germline (reference sequence). V dropped 7 bases and J dropped 6 bases, with 21 bases sitting between them. The CDR3 loop reads CASILSVGLRDGYTF. The CDR3 coding sequence is TGTGCCAGTATACTTTCGGTGGGGCTCCGAGATGGCTACACCTTC.

CDR3 bases: TGTGCCAGCAGCCAAGAGACTAGCGGGGGGAGCCCCGGGGAGCTGTTTTTT. The encoded protein is CASSQETSGGSPGELFF. This sequence joins TRBV4-2 and TRBJ2-2; 13 bases are shared with TRBD2. The V gene's germline CDR1 is LGHNA and CDR2 YNFKEQ. V trimming: 0 bases; J trimming: 6 bases; junction bases outside the gene matches: 4. There are 17 residues in the CDR3.

The V call is TRBV28, the J call TRBJ1-1; no clear D gene. V was pared by 7 bases and J by 2 bases, with 5 bases between. Germline assignment: CDR1 MDHEN and CDR2 SYDVKM. The CDR3 is 11 amino acids. The CDR3 DNA is TGTGCCAGCATCCCTAACACTGAAGCTTTCTTT. Its translation is CASIPNTEAFF.

This clone was detected only a few times. The rearrangement joins TRBV7-8 to TRBJ2-7, with 9 bases lining up with TRBD2. Unmatched junction bases numbered 3, after V lost 0 bases and J lost 0 bases. The CDR3 covers 16 residues. Germline V gives CDR1 SGHVS, CDR2 FQNEAQ. The CDR3 region is CASSLALAGPSYEQYF. The CDR3 DNA follows: TGTGCCAGCAGCTTAGCTCTAGCGGGGCCCTCCTACGAGCAGTACTTC.

There are a few counts of this clone. V and J are TRBV19 and TRBJ1-3; the D gene is possibly TRBD1 (5 bases). CDR1 is LNHDA and CDR2 is SQIVND in the germline V gene (reference sequence). Trimming removed 1 base at V and 0 bases at J, with 10 bases between. The CDR3 covers 16 residues. CDR3 DNA: TGTGCCAGTAGTATAGTCCAGGGCCGCTCTGGAAACACCATATATTTT. This translates into CASSIVQGRSGNTIYF.

The chain uses TRBV4-2 and TRBJ2-7; TRBD2 agrees at 9 bases. Germline V gene lookup returns CDR1 LGHNA and CDR2 YNFKEQ. The CDR3 totals 18 residues. J gave up 6 bases and V 0 bases, and 15 bases lay outside the gene matches. CDR3 bases: TGTGCCAGCAGCCAAGAGCGGGGGTCGGCGGGAGGGCCTCTCGAGCAGTACTTC. Its protein product is CASSQERGSAGGPLEQYF.

The CDR3 coding sequence is TGCAGTGCTAGACCGTCTGATGGCTACACCTTC. It yields the protein CSARPSDGYTF. The chain joins TRBV20-1 to TRBJ1-2; D unresolved. The germline V gene has CDR1 DFQATT and CDR2 SNEGSKA (reference sequence). The CDR3 contains 11 residues. V was shortened by 2 bases and J by 6 bases, with 7 bases between the two germline ends.

The chain recombines TRBV7-2 with TRBJ2-6, with a possible D match to TRBD2 (5 bases). Germline V gives CDR1 SGHTA, CDR2 FQGNSA. The CDR3 is 13 residues long. The V end was cut by 4 bases, the J end by 4 bases, with 5 bases between. CDR3 DNA sequence: TGTGCCAGCAGCTCGGGGGGGGCCAACGTCCTGACTTTC. This encodes CASSSGGANVLTF.

This chain uses TRBV9 with TRBJ2-7; 7 nucleotides match TRBD1. J was trimmed by 1 base and V by 3 bases; bases with no gene match: 4. CDR1 and CDR2 from the germline V gene are SGDLS and YYNGEE. The CDR3 loop spans 14 amino acids. DNA for the CDR3: TGTGCCAGCAGCGACTCGGACAGGTCCTACGAGCAGTACTTC. Amino acid sequence: CASSDSDRSYEQYF.

This clone was picked up a small number of times. This chain links TRBV7-3 with TRBJ2-1, with 10 bases matching TRBD2. The CDR3 spans 18 residues. V shed 2 bases and J 4 bases; nucleotides not matched to a gene: 11. CDR1 and CDR2 from the germline V gene are SGHTA and FQGTGA. The CDR3 loop is CASSLYSGRAPVYNEQFF. As DNA, the CDR3 is TGTGCCAGCAGCTTATACAGCGGGAGGGCCCCAGTTTACAATGAGCAGTTCTTC.

This chain uses TRBV12-3 or TRBV12-4 with TRBJ1-1, with D perhaps TRBD1 (6 bases). There are 12 residues in the CDR3. Trimming took off 5 bases at V and 4 bases at J, with 8 bases between the two ends. CDR3 nucleotide sequence: TGTGCCAGCAGTCCAGGGGCCACTGAAGCTTTCTTT. Translated, it gives CASSPGATEAFF.

This chain links TRBV11-3 with TRBJ2-7, with D possibly matching TRBD2 (5 bases). CDR3 size: 16 residues. The germline V gene has CDR1 SGHNT and CDR2 YENEEA. Between the trimmed V and J ends, which lost 1 base and 0 bases, there was a span of 13 bases. The CDR3 protein is CASSLAFSGLSYEQYF. CDR3 DNA sequence: TGTGCCAGCAGCTTAGCATTCAGCGGCCTCTCCTACGAGCAGTACTTC.